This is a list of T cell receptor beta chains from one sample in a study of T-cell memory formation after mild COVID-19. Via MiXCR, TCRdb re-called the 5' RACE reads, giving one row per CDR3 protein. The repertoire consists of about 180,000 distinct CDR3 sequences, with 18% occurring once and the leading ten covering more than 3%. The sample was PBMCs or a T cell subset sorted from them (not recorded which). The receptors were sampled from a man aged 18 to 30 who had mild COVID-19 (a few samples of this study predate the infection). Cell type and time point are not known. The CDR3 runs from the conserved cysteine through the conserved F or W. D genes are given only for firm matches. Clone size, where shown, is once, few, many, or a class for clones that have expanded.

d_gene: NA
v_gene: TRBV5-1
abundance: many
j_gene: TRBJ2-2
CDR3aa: CASSQQGSGTGELFF
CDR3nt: TGCGCCAGCAGCCAACAGGGTTCGGGCACCGGGGAGCTGTTTTTT

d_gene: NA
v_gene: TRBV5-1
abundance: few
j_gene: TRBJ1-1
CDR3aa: CASSYMGPSGTEAFF
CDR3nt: TGCGCCAGCAGCTATATGGGACCGTCGGGCACTGAAGCTTTCTTT

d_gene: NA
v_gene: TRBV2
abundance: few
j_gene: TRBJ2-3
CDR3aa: CASIQPGGPRDTQYF
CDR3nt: TGTGCCAGCATTCAGCCAGGGGGGCCTCGGGATACGCAGTATTTT

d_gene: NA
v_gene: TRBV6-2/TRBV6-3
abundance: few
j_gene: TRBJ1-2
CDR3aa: CASSYQENYGYTF
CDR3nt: TGTGCCAGCAGTTACCAGGAGAACTATGGCTACACCTTC

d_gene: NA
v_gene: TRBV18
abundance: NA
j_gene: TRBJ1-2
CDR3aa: CASSPSTARSAGYTF
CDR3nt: TGTGCCAGCTCACCATCCACGGCTCGGAGCGCGGGCTACACCTTC

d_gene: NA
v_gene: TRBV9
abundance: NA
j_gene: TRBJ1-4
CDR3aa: CASSAGTGNEKLFF
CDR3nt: TGTGCCAGCAGCGCCGGGACGGGGAATGAAAAACTGTTTTTT

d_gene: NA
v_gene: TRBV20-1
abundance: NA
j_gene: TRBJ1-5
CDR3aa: CSARVAGAGSNQPQHF
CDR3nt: TGCAGTGCTAGAGTGGCCGGGGCGGGTAGCAATCAGCCCCAGCATTTT

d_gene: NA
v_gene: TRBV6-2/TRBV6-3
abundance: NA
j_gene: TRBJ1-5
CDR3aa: CASGSGSGGQPQHF
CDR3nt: TGTGCCAGCGGTTCCGGGTCTGGGGGTCAGCCCCAGCATTTT

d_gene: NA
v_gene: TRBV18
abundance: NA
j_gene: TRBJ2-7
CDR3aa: CASSPLSGTSYEQYF
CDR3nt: TGTGCCAGCTCACCCTTGTCCGGGACATCCTACGAGCAGTACTTC

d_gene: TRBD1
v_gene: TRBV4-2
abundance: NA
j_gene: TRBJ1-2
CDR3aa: CASSQDGNQDRGGGYTF
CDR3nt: TGTGCCAGCAGCCAAGATGGGAACCAGGACAGGGGCGGAGGCTACACCTTC

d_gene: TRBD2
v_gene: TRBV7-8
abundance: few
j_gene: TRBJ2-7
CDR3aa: CASSLLAGDYEQYF
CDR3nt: TGTGCCAGCAGCTTGTTAGCGGGGGACTACGAGCAGTACTTC

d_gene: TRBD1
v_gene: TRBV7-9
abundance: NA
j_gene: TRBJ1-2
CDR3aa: CASSLNPRQGGYTF
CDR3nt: TGTGCCAGCAGCTTAAACCCTAGACAGGGCGGCTACACCTTC

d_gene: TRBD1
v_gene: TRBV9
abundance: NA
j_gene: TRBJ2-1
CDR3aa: CASSPQGGFYNEQFF
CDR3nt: TGTGCCAGCAGCCCACAGGGGGGTTTCTACAATGAGCAGTTCTTC

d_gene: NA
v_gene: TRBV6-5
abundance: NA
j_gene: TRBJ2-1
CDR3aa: CASSGGAPPEQFF
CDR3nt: TGTGCCAGCAGCGGCGGGGCTCCACCGGAGCAGTTCTTC

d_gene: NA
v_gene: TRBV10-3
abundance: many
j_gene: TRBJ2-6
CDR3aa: CAISEIRRISGANVLTF
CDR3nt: TGTGCCATCAGTGAGATTCGACGGATCTCTGGGGCCAACGTCCTGACTTTC

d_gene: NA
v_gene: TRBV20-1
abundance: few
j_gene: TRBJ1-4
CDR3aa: CSAGAITDNEKLFF
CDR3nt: TGCAGTGCTGGAGCCATTACAGATAATGAAAAACTGTTTTTT

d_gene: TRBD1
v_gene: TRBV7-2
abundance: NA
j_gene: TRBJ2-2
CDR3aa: CASSLSQTGWGTGELFF
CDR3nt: TGTGCCAGCAGCTTATCCCAGACAGGGTGGGGCACCGGGGAGCTGTTTTTT

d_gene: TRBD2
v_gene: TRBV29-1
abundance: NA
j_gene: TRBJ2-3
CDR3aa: CSVRGGTDTQYF
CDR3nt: TGCAGCGTTCGGGGGGGCACAGATACGCAGTATTTT

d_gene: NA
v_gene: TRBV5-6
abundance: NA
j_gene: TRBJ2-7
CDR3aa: CASSRRGYTQYF
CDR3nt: TGTGCCAGCAGCAGGAGGGGATACACGCAGTACTTC

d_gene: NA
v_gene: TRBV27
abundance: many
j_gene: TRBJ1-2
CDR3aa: CASSSQGIGQGYTF
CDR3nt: TGTGCCAGCAGTTCCCAGGGGATAGGTCAGGGCTACACCTTC

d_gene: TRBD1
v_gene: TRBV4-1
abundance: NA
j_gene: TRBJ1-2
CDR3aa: CASTPGWTGPYGYTF
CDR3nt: TGCGCCAGCACCCCGGGGTGGACAGGGCCCTATGGCTACACCTTC

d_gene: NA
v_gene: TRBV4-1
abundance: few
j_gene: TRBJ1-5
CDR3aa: CASSRLMGTNQPQHF
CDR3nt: TGCGCCAGCAGCCGCCTTATGGGGACCAATCAGCCCCAGCATTTT

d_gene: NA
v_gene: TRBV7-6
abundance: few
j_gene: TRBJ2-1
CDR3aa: CASSKTQGFGEQFF
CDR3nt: TGTGCCAGCAGTAAAACCCAGGGGTTTGGTGAGCAGTTCTTC

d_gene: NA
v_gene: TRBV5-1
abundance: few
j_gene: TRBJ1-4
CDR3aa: CASSPDLRAANEKLFF
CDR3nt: TGCGCCAGCAGCCCCGACTTAAGGGCGGCTAATGAAAAACTGTTTTTT

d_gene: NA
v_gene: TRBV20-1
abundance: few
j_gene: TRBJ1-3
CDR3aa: CSASGRGSGNTIYF
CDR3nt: TGCAGTGCTAGCGGACGGGGCTCTGGAAACACCATATATTTT

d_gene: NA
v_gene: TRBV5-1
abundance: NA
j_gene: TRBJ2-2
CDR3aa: CASSWTGVRRTGELFF
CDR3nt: TGCGCCAGCAGCTGGACCGGGGTACGGCGCACCGGGGAGCTGTTTTTT

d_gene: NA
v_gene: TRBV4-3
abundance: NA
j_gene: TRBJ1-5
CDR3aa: CASSRYGGQPQHF
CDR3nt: TGCGCCAGCAGTCGCTACGGGGGTCAGCCCCAGCATTTT

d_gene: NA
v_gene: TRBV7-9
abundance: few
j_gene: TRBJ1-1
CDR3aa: CASSIDSNTEAFF
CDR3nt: TGTGCCAGCAGCATTGACAGTAACACTGAAGCTTTCTTT

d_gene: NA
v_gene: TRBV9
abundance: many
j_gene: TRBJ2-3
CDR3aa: CASSSSGSATDTQYF
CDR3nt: TGTGCCAGCTCCTCCTCGGGTAGCGCGACAGATACGCAGTATTTT

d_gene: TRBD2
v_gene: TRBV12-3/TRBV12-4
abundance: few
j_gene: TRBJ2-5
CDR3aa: CASSPTSGGPGVETQYF
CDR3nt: TGTGCCAGCAGCCCGACTAGCGGGGGCCCGGGGGTAGAGACCCAGTACTTC

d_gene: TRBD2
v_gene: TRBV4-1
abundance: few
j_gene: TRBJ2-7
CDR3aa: CASSQTSGGYPYEQYF
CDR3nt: TGCGCCAGCAGCCAGACTAGCGGGGGCTACCCCTACGAGCAGTACTTC

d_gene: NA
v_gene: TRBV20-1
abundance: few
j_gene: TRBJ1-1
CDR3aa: CSARLNTEAFF
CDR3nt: TGCAGTGCTAGACTGAACACTGAAGCTTTCTTT

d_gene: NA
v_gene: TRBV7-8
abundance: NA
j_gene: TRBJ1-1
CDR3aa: CASSLEGGRDMNTEAFF
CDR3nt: TGTGCCAGCAGCTTAGAAGGTGGCAGGGACATGAACACTGAAGCTTTCTTT

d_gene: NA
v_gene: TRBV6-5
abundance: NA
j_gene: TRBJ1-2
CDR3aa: CASSHRTVADYGYTF
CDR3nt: TGTGCCAGCAGTCATAGGACGGTCGCGGACTATGGCTACACCTTC

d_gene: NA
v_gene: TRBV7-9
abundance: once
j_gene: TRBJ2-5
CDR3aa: CASSLTGIEQETQYF
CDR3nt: TGTGCCAGCAGCCTCACAGGGATAGAACAAGAGACCCAGTACTTC

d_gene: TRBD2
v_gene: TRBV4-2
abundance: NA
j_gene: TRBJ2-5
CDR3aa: CASSPLSAGEETQYF
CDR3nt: TGTGCCAGCAGCCCTCTGTCAGCGGGGGAAGAGACCCAGTACTTC

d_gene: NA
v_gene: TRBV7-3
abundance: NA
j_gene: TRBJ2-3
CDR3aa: CASSLSRDGSGDTQYF
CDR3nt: TGTGCCAGCAGCTTAAGCCGGGACGGTTCAGGGGATACGCAGTATTTT

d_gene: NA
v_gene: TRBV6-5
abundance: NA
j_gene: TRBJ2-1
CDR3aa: CASSYERTALRGQFF
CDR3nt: TGTGCCAGCAGTTACGAACGGACGGCCCTACGGGGGCAGTTCTTC

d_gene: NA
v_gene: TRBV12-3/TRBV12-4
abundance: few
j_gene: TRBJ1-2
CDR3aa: CASSSGALWGYTF
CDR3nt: TGTGCCAGCAGTTCAGGGGCCTTGTGGGGCTACACCTTC

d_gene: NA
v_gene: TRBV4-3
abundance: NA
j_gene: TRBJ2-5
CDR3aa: CASSQDRSGETQYF
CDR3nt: TGCGCCAGCAGCCAAGATAGATCGGGGGAGACCCAGTACTTC

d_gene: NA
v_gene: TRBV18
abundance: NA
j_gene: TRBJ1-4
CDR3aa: CASSPTGSGTNEKLFF
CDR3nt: TGTGCCAGCTCACCGACGGGTTCAGGAACTAATGAAAAACTGTTTTTT

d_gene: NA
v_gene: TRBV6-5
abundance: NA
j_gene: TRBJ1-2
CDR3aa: CASSYSRGRGYTF
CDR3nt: TGTGCCAGCAGTTACTCCCGGGGTCGCGGCTACACCTTC

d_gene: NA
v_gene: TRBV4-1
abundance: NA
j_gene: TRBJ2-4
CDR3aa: CASSQVGRGLNIQYF
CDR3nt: TGCGCCAGCAGCCAAGTCGGCAGGGGATTAAACATTCAGTACTTC

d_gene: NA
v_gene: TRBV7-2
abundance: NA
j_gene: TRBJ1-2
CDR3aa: CASSYSQWGGGGYTF
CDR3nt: TGTGCCAGCAGCTACAGTCAGTGGGGAGGAGGCGGCTACACCTTC

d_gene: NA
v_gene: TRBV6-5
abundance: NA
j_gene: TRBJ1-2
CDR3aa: CASSSPTGGNYGYTF
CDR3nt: TGTGCCAGCAGTTCTCCTACGGGGGGCAACTATGGCTACACCTTC

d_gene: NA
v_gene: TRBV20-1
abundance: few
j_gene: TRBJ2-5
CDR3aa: CSATTEAQETQYF
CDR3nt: TGCAGTGCAACGACCGAAGCCCAAGAGACCCAGTACTTC

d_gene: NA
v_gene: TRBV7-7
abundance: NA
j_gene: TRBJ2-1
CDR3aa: CASSSAGAGENEQFF
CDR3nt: TGTGCCAGCAGCAGCGCGGGGGCCGGGGAAAATGAGCAGTTCTTC

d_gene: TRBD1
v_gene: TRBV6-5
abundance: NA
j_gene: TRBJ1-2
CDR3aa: CASHSRPGQGKVAGYTF
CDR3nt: TGTGCCAGCCATTCAAGACCGGGACAGGGCAAGGTCGCTGGCTACACCTTC

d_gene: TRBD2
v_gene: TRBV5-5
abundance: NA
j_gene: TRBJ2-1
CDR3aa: CASCPSGGSNEQFF
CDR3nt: TGTGCCAGCTGTCCTTCGGGAGGAAGCAATGAGCAGTTCTTC

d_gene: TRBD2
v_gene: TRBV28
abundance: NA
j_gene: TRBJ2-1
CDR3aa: CASRSGAGGPYNEQFF
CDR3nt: TGTGCCAGCAGGTCTGGAGCGGGGGGCCCCTACAATGAGCAGTTCTTC

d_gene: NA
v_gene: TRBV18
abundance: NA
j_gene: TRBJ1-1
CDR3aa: CASSPHQIQDRNTEAFF
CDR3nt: TGTGCCAGCTCACCACATCAAATCCAGGACAGGAACACTGAAGCTTTCTTT

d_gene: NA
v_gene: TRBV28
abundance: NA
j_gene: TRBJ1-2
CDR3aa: CASNSDYGYTF
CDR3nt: TGTGCCAGCAACTCGGACTATGGCTACACCTTC

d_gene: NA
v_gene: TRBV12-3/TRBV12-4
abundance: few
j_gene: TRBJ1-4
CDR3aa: CASNWGATNEKLFF
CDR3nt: TGTGCCAGCAACTGGGGAGCAACTAATGAAAAACTGTTTTTT

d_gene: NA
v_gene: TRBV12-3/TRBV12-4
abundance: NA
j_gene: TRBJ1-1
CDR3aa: CASSTSRNTEAFF
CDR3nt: TGTGCCAGCAGTACCAGCCGGAACACTGAAGCTTTCTTT